These T cell receptor beta chains were read from a single sample in a study of identical twins. TCRdb called the 5' RACE reads again in MiXCR, with one record for every CDR3 protein. This repertoire shows over 200,000 distinct CDR3 sequences, less than 9.5% found once; its top ten account for 5% to 6.5%. The sequenced sample consisted of memory (CD45RO+) T cells sorted from blood. All receptors derive from a woman aged 18-29 years in good health. Each CDR3 is given with its conserved first and last residue. The D gene is left open where the match is weak. Expanded clones are given a class, and other clones once, few, many or no size at all.

size | J | V | D | length | DNA | CDR3
many | TRBJ1-1 | TRBV29-1 | - | 12 | TGCAGCGTTGAGGGGGAGGGGACTGAAGCTTTCTTT | CSVEGEGTEAFF
- | TRBJ1-2 | TRBV11-2 | - | 19 | TGTGCCAGCAGCTTAGTACCCACCTCAGGGGCGATTTTTAACTATGGCTACACCTTC | CASSLVPTSGAIFNYGYTF
many | TRBJ1-6 | TRBV12-3/TRBV12-4 | TRBD1 | 14 | TGTGCCAGCAGTTTCAGGGGGGACAATTCACCCCTCCACTTT | CASSFRGDNSPLHF
few | TRBJ2-7 | TRBV10-2 | - | 14 | TGCGCCAGCAGTGAGTCGACTCACTCCTACGAGCAGTACTTC | CASSESTHSYEQYF
- | TRBJ2-2 | TRBV7-2 | - | 13 | TGTGCCAGCAGCTTACTTTACACCGGGGAGCTGTTTTTT | CASSLLYTGELFF
many | TRBJ2-7 | TRBV20-1 | - | 13 | TGCAGTGCTAGTCTATCGCGGAGCTACGAGCAGTACTTC | CSASLSRSYEQYF
few | TRBJ2-7 | TRBV25-1 | TRBD1 | 14 | TGTGCCAGCAGTGAGGGGGACAGGGACCACGAGCAGTACTTC | CASSEGDRDHEQYF
- | TRBJ1-4 | TRBV12-3/TRBV12-4 | - | 14 | TGTGCCAGCACCCGAGGGGTTGGCGGGCGGAAACTGTTTTTT | CASTRGVGGRKLFF
- | TRBJ2-3 | TRBV29-1 | - | 11 | TGCAGCGTTACAGAGACAGATACGCAGTATTTT | CSVTETDTQYF
many | TRBJ2-1 | TRBV7-8 | - | 13 | TGTGCCAGCAGCTTAACCGGTGACTCGATCGGGCTCTTC | CASSLTGDSIGLF
- | TRBJ2-1 | TRBV4-3 | TRBD2 | 16 | TGCGCCAGCAGCCGGGGGGAGGCGGGAGGGCTAAATGAGCAGTTCTTC | CASSRGEAGGLNEQFF
- | TRBJ1-2 | TRBV7-2 | TRBD1 | 15 | TGTGCCAGCAGCTCCGACCGGACAGGGTGGGATGGCTACACCTTC | CASSSDRTGWDGYTF
few | TRBJ2-1 | TRBV28 | TRBD1 | 17 | TGTGCCAGCAGTTTTAATCATAGGGGACAGGGGGCGGATGAGCAGTTCTTC | CASSFNHRGQGADEQFF
few | TRBJ2-2 | TRBV30 | - | 14 | TGTGCCTGGAGTTTTGAGGGGGACACCGGGGAGCTGTTTTTT | CAWSFEGDTGELFF
many | TRBJ2-7 | TRBV5-1 | - | 12 | TGCGCCAGCAGCCAACAGGGATATGAGCAGTACTTC | CASSQQGYEQYF
few | TRBJ2-1 | TRBV5-5 | TRBD2 | 16 | TGTGCCAGCAGCATCCGACTAGCGGGGACGCACAATGAGCAGTTCTTC | CASSIRLAGTHNEQFF
- | TRBJ2-2 | TRBV24-1 | TRBD2 | 16 | TGTGCCACCAGTGATCCCAGACGAGCGGGAGGGGAGGAGCTGTTTTTT | CATSDPRRAGGEELFF
- | TRBJ1-4 | TRBV4-2 | - | 15 | TGTGCCAGCAGCCAAGTAGGCACAGCGTCTGAAAAACTGTTTTTT | CASSQVGTASEKLFF
- | TRBJ2-3 | TRBV2 | TRBD2 | 16 | TGTGCCAGCAGTGCCGAACAACTAGCGGTCACAGATACGCAGTATTTT | CASSAEQLAVTDTQYF
many | TRBJ1-2 | TRBV3-1 | - | 15 | TGTGCCAGCAGACTTGGGTCTGGGGGGGACTATGGCTACACCTTC | CASRLGSGGDYGYTF
few | TRBJ2-2 | TRBV10-3 | - | 14 | TGTGCCATCAGTGACTGGATATCCACCGGGGAGCTGTTTTTT | CAISDWISTGELFF
- | TRBJ2-5 | TRBV29-1 | - | 13 | TGCAGCGTTGCGAGGGGTCAAAAAGAGACCCAGTACTTC | CSVARGQKETQYF
many | TRBJ2-2 | TRBV10-3 | - | 13 | TGTGCCGTCGGACGGACGAACACCGGGGAGCTGTTTTTT | CAVGRTNTGELFF
once | TRBJ2-7 | TRBV9 | - | 15 | TGTGCCAGCAGCTCTCCTACCGCCCTCAGCCACGAGCAGTACTTC | CASSSPTALSHEQYF